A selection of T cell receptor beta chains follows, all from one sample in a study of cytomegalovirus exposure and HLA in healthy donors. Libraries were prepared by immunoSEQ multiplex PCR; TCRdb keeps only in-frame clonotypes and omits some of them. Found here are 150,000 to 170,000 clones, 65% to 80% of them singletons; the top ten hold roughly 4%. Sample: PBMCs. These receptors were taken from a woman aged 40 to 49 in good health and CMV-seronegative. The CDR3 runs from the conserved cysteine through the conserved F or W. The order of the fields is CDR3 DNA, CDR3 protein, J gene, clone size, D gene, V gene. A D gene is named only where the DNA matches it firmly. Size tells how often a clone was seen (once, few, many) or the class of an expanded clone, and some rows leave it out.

CDR3 DNA: TGTGCCTGGATACTAGCGGATCAAGAGACCCAGTACTTC; CDR3 protein: CAWILADQETQYF; J gene: TRBJ2-5; clone size: NA; D gene: TRBD2; V gene: TRBV30
CDR3 DNA: TGTGCCAGCAGCCTACCGCGGGGTGGGTATGGCTACACCTTC; CDR3 protein: CASSLPRGGYGYTF; J gene: TRBJ1-2; clone size: NA; D gene: NA; V gene: TRBV28
CDR3 DNA: TGTGCCAGCAGTGGGGAGGACCGCGAGCAGTACTTC; CDR3 protein: CASSGEDREQYF; J gene: TRBJ2-7; clone size: NA; D gene: NA; V gene: TRBV2
CDR3 DNA: TGTGCCAGCAGATCACCGGGACTAGGACACAATGAGCAGTTCTTC; CDR3 protein: CASRSPGLGHNEQFF; J gene: TRBJ2-1; clone size: few; D gene: TRBD2; V gene: TRBV5-4
CDR3 DNA: TGTGCCATCAGGGCCAGGGGGGAAAGCTCTGGGGCCAACGTCCTGACTTTC; CDR3 protein: CAIRARGESSGANVLTF; J gene: TRBJ2-6; clone size: NA; D gene: NA; V gene: TRBV10-3
CDR3 DNA: TGTGCCAGCAGCTTACCTCAGGGGGGATGGACTGAAGCTTTCTTT; CDR3 protein: CASSLPQGGWTEAFF; J gene: TRBJ1-1; clone size: once; D gene: TRBD1; V gene: TRBV5-4
CDR3 DNA: TGCGCCAGCAGCGAGACAGGGGGATCGAACACTGAAGCTTTCTTT; CDR3 protein: CASSETGGSNTEAFF; J gene: TRBJ1-1; clone size: few; D gene: TRBD1; V gene: TRBV5-1
CDR3 DNA: TGTGCCAGCAGCCCGGGACAGGGACCGTACCAAGAGACCCAGTACTTC; CDR3 protein: CASSPGQGPYQETQYF; J gene: TRBJ2-5; clone size: NA; D gene: TRBD1; V gene: TRBV11-3
CDR3 DNA: TGTGCCAGCAGCTTAGGGACTAGCGGCTACAATGAGCAGTTCTTC; CDR3 protein: CASSLGTSGYNEQFF; J gene: TRBJ2-1; clone size: NA; D gene: TRBD2; V gene: TRBV11-3
CDR3 DNA: TGTGCAAGTCGCTTATCCCGACAGGACATGAACACTGAAGCTTTCTTT; CDR3 protein: CASRLSRQDMNTEAFF; J gene: TRBJ1-1; clone size: few; D gene: NA; V gene: TRBV12-2
CDR3 DNA: TGTGCCAGCAGTGAAGAGCCCGAGGTTTACAATGAGCAGTTCTTC; CDR3 protein: CASSEEPEVYNEQFF; J gene: TRBJ2-1; clone size: few; D gene: NA; V gene: TRBV2
CDR3 DNA: TGTGCCATCAGGGGGACAGCCCCATATAATTCACCCCTCCACTTT; CDR3 protein: CAIRGTAPYNSPLHF; J gene: TRBJ1-6; clone size: NA; D gene: TRBD1; V gene: TRBV10-3
CDR3 DNA: TGCGCCAGCAGCCAAGAGCCTAGAACGGCCACCGGGGAGCTGTTTTTT; CDR3 protein: CASSQEPRTATGELFF; J gene: TRBJ2-2; clone size: NA; D gene: NA; V gene: TRBV4-1
CDR3 DNA: TGTGCCAGTAGTATAGACCGCGGGAGGCAAGCTTTCTTT; CDR3 protein: CASSIDRGRQAFF; J gene: TRBJ1-1; clone size: NA; D gene: NA; V gene: TRBV19
CDR3 DNA: TGCAGCGTAGGGACAGGGGAAATCTACGAGCAGTACTTC; CDR3 protein: CSVGTGEIYEQYF; J gene: TRBJ2-7; clone size: NA; D gene: TRBD1; V gene: TRBV29-1
CDR3 DNA: TGTGCCATCCGGTTCCCTAACTATGGCTACACCTTC; CDR3 protein: CAIRFPNYGYTF; J gene: TRBJ1-2; clone size: NA; D gene: NA; V gene: TRBV7-2
CDR3 DNA: TGTGCCAGCATTCCCGGGCGGGCAGGCACAAACTATGGCTACACCTTC; CDR3 protein: CASIPGRAGTNYGYTF; J gene: TRBJ1-2; clone size: few; D gene: NA; V gene: TRBV2
CDR3 DNA: TGCGCCAGCAGCTTGGAGGGGCACTCTGGGGCCAACGTCCTGACTTTC; CDR3 protein: CASSLEGHSGANVLTF; J gene: TRBJ2-6; clone size: NA; D gene: NA; V gene: TRBV5-1
CDR3 DNA: TGTGCCAGCAGGTCGACAGACAATCAGCCCCAGCATTTT; CDR3 protein: CASRSTDNQPQHF; J gene: TRBJ1-5; clone size: NA; D gene: NA; V gene: TRBV28
CDR3 DNA: TGTGCCTCCGTACAGGATTCCTACGAGCAGTACTTC; CDR3 protein: CASVQDSYEQYF; J gene: TRBJ2-7; clone size: NA; D gene: NA; V gene: TRBV30